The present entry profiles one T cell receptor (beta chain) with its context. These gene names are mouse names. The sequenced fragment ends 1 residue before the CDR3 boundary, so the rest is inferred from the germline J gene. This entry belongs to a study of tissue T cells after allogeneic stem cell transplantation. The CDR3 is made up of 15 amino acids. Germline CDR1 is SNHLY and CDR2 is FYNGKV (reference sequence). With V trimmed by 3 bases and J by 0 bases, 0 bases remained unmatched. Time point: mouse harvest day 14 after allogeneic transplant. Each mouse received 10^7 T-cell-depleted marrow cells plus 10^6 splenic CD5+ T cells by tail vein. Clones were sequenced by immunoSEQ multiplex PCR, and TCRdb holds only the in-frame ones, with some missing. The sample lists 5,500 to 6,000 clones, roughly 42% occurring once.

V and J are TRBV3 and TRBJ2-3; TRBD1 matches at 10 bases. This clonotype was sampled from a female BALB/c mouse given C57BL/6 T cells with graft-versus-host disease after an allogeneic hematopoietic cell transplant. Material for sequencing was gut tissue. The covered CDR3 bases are TGTGCCAGCAGCTTGACAGGGGGCAGTGCAGAAACGCTGTAT. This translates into CASSLTGGSAETLY. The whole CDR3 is CASSLTGGSAETLYF.